The sequence of this T cell receptor beta chain was determined in a study of neoadjuvant anti-PD-1 for oral cavity cancer. Between the trimmed V and J ends, which lost 8 bases and 7 bases, there was a span of 21 bases. The germline CDR1 and CDR2 sequences are MNHNS and SASEGT. The CDR3 consists of 15 residues. This clone has only a few counts. The patients had HPV-negative, locally advanced oral cavity squamous cell carcinoma. The data were produced by immunoSEQ multiplex PCR, yet TCRdb's version contains in-frame clones alone and is incomplete. The sample carries roughly 14,000 clones, 70% recorded once.

The gene calls are TRBV6-1 and TRBJ2-1; D might be TRBD2 (6 bases). This receptor was identified in a person between 40 and 80 years old with oral cavity squamous cell carcinoma. The sequencing here drew on PBMCs, taken before nivolumab (anti-PD-1) treatment. Here the CDR3 DNA reads TGTGCCAGCTTCGGCGGGACCCTCGGCGGGAATGAGCAGTTCTTC. It is translated as CASFGGTLGGNEQFF.